This TCR beta chain appears in the sequencing data of a study of cytomegalovirus exposure and HLA in healthy donors. 60 Vbeta and 13 Jbeta primers were used in PCR. Libraries were prepared by immunoSEQ multiplex PCR; TCRdb keeps only in-frame clonotypes and omits some of them. This sample carries about 180,000 clones, 80% of them seen once, and the ten largest clones take 4.5% to 6%. Germline CDR1 reads LNHDA; CDR2 reads SQIVND (reference sequence). The CDR3 is 19 amino acids. The V gene end was trimmed by 6 bases and the J gene end by 0 bases; junction bases not matched to a gene: 13. This clone was detected only once.

Sample: PBMCs. The genes are TRBV19 and TRBJ1-6; 8 bases align to TRBD1. The clonotype originates from a man aged 35-49 years in good health and CMV-seronegative. CDR3 sequence: CASSDGTGPLGSYNSPLHF. The DNA of the CDR3 is TGTGCCAGTAGCGACGGGACAGGTCCCCTCGGCTCCTATAATTCACCCCTCCACTTT.